The clone carrying this T cell receptor (beta chain) appeared a single time. These data come from a study of blood T cell repertoires in COVID-19. Study information: Samples taken during acute and convalescent COVID-19 were collected in the United States, Italy and Spain. T cells, B-cell-depleted T cells, or PBMCs provided the cDNA or gDNA that served as material.

In the original analysis: Cell counts per sample came from amplifying reference gene primers. Measured with immunoSEQ multiplex PCR; TCRdb has only the in-frame clones, and not every one. The V and J calls and clone size were taken over from that table, and D and trimming were inferred from the DNA. The repertoire holds around 250,000 clones, roughly 84% seen once, with less than 2% in the top ten. The clonotype was recovered from a woman aged 40 to 50 who had recovered from COVID-19. What was sequenced was peripheral blood.

Here the CDR3 DNA reads TGTGCCAGCAGTGAGCGTCGGACAGGCTATGGCTACACCTTC. This gives the protein CASSERRTGYGYTF. The rearrangement joins TRBV2 to TRBJ1-2; 7 bases are a match to TRBD1. Germline loops: CDR1 SNHLY, CDR2 FYNNEI. V was pared by 3 bases and J by 4 bases, with 5 bases of the junction left unmatched. The CDR3 consists of 14 residues.